The 12 T cell receptor beta chains listed next were all sequenced from one sample in a study of blood T cell repertoires in COVID-19 (dated by TCRdb to 2018 to 2020). Libraries came from the immunoSEQ multiplex PCR assay. The source is immuneACCESS, and TCRdb retained only in-frame sequences with V and J called. Part of the clones is not carried over; for the studies checked, unresolved V genes explain less than half of this, and the remainder is unexplained. For this sample the table gives 250,000 to 350,000 clones, of which 90% were detected only once. Around 1.1% of the sample is in the top ten clones. The sample comprised PBMCs or T cells enriched from blood (not recorded which). Receptors were obtained from a woman between 25 and 40 years old who had recovered from COVID-19.

The V and J genes are TRBV19 and TRBJ2-4; TRBD2 matches 8 bases. V shed 4 bases, J shed 13 bases, and the junction held 12 bases outside the gene matches. This CDR3 is built from 14 residues. CDR1 LNHDA and CDR2 SQIVND come from the germline V gene (reference sequence). This CDR3 reads CASSREGTGTRQYF. For the CDR3, the DNA is TGTGCCAGTAGTAGGGAGGGGACCGGGACTAGGCAGTACTTC. Looking up the rest from reference TRBV19 and TRBJ2-4 gives the full variable domain: DGGITQSPKYLFRKEGQNVTLSCEQNLNHDAMYWYRQDPGQGLRLIYYSQIVNDFQKGDIAEGYSVSREKKESFPLTVTSAQKNPTAFYLCASSREGTGTRQYFGAGTRLSVL.

The V call is TRBV7-2, the J call TRBJ2-3; maybe TRBD1 (6 bases). The CDR3 sequence is 14 residues long. Germline CDR1 is SGHTA and CDR2 is FQGNSA. Trimming took 1 base from V and 3 from J, leaving 8 bases between them. CDR3 amino acids: CASSLGDRTDTQYF. The CDR3 region has the DNA TGTGCCAGCAGCTTAGGTGACAGGACAGATACGCAGTATTTT.

The chain is built from TRBV10-3 and TRBJ1-5; 8 bases agree with TRBD1. The CDR3 contains 14 residues. Germline V gene sequence: CDR1 ENHRY, CDR2 SYGVKD. V lost 2 bases, J lost 7 bases, and 4 bases stayed unmatched. The CDR3 region is CAISEGQGLQPQHF. DNA for the CDR3: TGTGCCATCAGTGAGGGACAGGGTTTACAGCCCCAGCATTTT.

This clone has just one count. V gene TRBV27 combines with J gene TRBJ2-7; TRBD2 matches 11 bases. V trimming: 6 bases; J trimming: 2 bases; junction bases outside the gene matches: 6. The CDR3 spans 15 residues. Germline assignment: CDR1 MNHEY and CDR2 SMNVEV (reference sequence). CDR3 amino acids: CASRLAGGLTYEQYF. In DNA, the CDR3 is TGTGCCAGCAGATTAGCGGGAGGGTTAACCTACGAGCAGTACTTC.

CDR3 sequence: CASSLLPGHNYEQYF. The CDR3, as DNA: TGTGCCAGCAGTTTGCTACCGGGACACAACTACGAGCAGTACTTC. The chain has TRBV28 and TRBJ2-7, with a possible D match to TRBD1 (6 bases). Trimming took off 3 bases at V and 3 bases at J, with 15 bases between the two ends. The germline V gene encodes CDR1 MDHEN and CDR2 SYDVKM. This CDR3 comprises 15 residues.

The rearrangement joins TRBV28 to TRBJ1-1; D not resolved. The CDR3 has 12 amino acids. Germline V gene lookup returns CDR1 MDHEN and CDR2 SYDVKM. The germline V and J ends were trimmed by 6 bases and 6 bases, with 11 bases remaining between them. This CDR3 reads CASSRYRPEAFF. CDR3 DNA sequence: TGTGCCAGCAGCCGCTACAGACCTGAAGCTTTCTTT.

The rearrangement links TRBV5-6 to TRBJ2-1; TRBD2 aligns across 8 bases. The germline gives CDR1 SGHDT, CDR2 YYEEEE. J lost 3 bases, V lost 0 bases, and 5 bases had no gene match. The CDR3 extends over 16 amino acids. The CDR3 sequence is CASSLDPGLDYNEQFF. In nucleotides, the CDR3 is TGTGCCAGCAGCTTGGACCCGGGACTAGACTACAATGAGCAGTTCTTC.

The V call is TRBV11-3, the J call TRBJ2-2; weak D call: TRBD2 (6 bases). Germline V gene lookup returns CDR1 SGHNT and CDR2 YENEEA. Trimming shortened V by 5 bases and J by 2 bases, and 15 bases separated the two germline ends. The CDR3 spans 16 residues. The CDR3 here is CASSRPGLTNTGELFF. In nucleotides, the CDR3 is TGTGCCAGCAGCCGTCCGGGACTTACAAACACCGGGGAGCTGTTTTTT.

V is TRBV7-3 and J is TRBJ2-7; D may be TRBD1 (6 bases). The V gene's germline CDR1 is SGHTA and CDR2 FQGTGA. This CDR3 has 15 residues. The germline V and J ends were trimmed by 5 bases and 0 bases, with 14 bases remaining between them. CDR3 DNA sequence: TGTGCCAGCAGCCCACAATGGGACAACTCCTACGAGCAGTACTTC. It encodes CASSPQWDNSYEQYF.

The DNA of the CDR3 is TGTGCCTGGATCGTAGGGGGACAGAACACCGGGGAGCTGTTTTTT. It translates to CAWIVGGQNTGELFF. The rearrangement uses TRBV30 and TRBJ2-2; D might be TRBD1 (6 bases). CDR3 length equals 15 residues. The ends were cut back, 4 bases at V and 1 base at J, with 13 bases in the middle. Germline loops: CDR1 GTSNPN, CDR2 SVGIG (reference sequence). Looking up the rest from reference TRBV30 and TRBJ2-2 gives the full variable domain: SQTIHQWPATLVQPVGSPLSLECTVEGTSNPNLYWYRQAAGRGLQLLFYSVGIGQISSEVPQNLSASRPQDRQFILSSKKLLLSDSGFYLCAWIVGGQNTGELFFGEGSRLTVL.

The rearrangement uses TRBV29-1 and TRBJ2-7, with 14 bases identical to TRBD2. This CDR3 has 16 residues. V lost 0 bases and J lost 2; bases outside the gene matches: 3. CDR1 is SQVTM and CDR2 is ANQGSEA in the germline V gene. This CDR3 reads CSVEDRGLAGAYEQYF. The CDR3 DNA reads TGCAGCGTTGAAGATCGGGGACTAGCGGGAGCCTACGAGCAGTACTTC.

The chain combines TRBV9 with TRBJ2-1, with 8 bases aligning to TRBD2. The V gene end was trimmed by 2 bases and the J gene end by 6 bases; junction bases not matched to a gene: 19. CDR1 is SGDLS, CDR2 YYNGEE, per germline. The CDR3 extends over 19 amino acids. CDR3 residues: CASSVGLSGRLISRNEQFF. The CDR3 DNA reads TGTGCCAGCAGCGTCGGACTGAGCGGGAGATTAATTAGTCGCAATGAGCAGTTCTTC.